The 29 T cell receptor beta chains below were found in one sample sequenced in a study of early T cells in non-severe SARS-CoV-2 infection. TCRdb redid the calling of the 5' RACE reads with MiXCR, one entry per CDR3 protein. The sample lists tens of thousands of distinct CDR3 sequences, around 13% occurring once. Sequencing was carried out using whole blood. Receptors originate from an adult who was a healthcare worker with PCR-confirmed SARS-CoV-2 infection or an uninfected control (not recorded which).

The V and J genes are TRBV7-9 and TRBJ1-1, with unresolved D. Germline lookup yields CDR1 SEHNR and CDR2 FQNEAQ (reference sequence). The V end lost 3 bases, the J end lost 6 bases, and 14 bases lay between the germline ends. The CDR3 totals 14 residues. This CDR3 is CASSFLGSESEAFF. CDR3 nucleotide sequence: TGTGCCAGCAGCTTTCTCGGCTCGGAGTCTGAAGCTTTCTTT.

This clonotype has a count of ten or more. The V gene is TRBV7-8, the J gene TRBJ1-1; D perhaps matches TRBD1 (6 bases). Looked up from germline, CDR1 is SGHVS and CDR2 is FQNEAQ. V lost 5 bases to trimming and J lost 5 bases, with 15 bases between them. This CDR3 is built from 14 residues. CDR3 sequence reads: CASSVTGTSTEAFF. The CDR3, as DNA: TGTGCCAGCAGCGTGACAGGTACTAGTACTGAAGCTTTCTTT.

The sample holds a few counts of this clonotype. At one end the junction does not follow the germline gene, possibly because of a read error. The chain recombines TRBV18 with TRBJ2-5; D gene uncertain. Germline CDR1 reads KGHSH; CDR2 reads LQKENI. The CDR3 consists of 14 residues. The CDR3 DNA reads TGTGCCAGCTCACCACCTAGTCCCCAAGAGACCCATTACTTC. Its translation is CASSPPSPQETHYF.

The J gene is TRBJ2-1, the V gene TRBV12-3 or TRBV12-4, with 11 bases aligning to TRBD2. The CDR3 extends over 15 amino acids. V shed 6 bases and J 4 bases; nucleotides not matched to a gene: 5. CDR3 sequence: CASSVAGGKYNEQFF. The DNA for the CDR3 is TGTGCCAGCAGCGTAGCGGGGGGGAAATACAATGAGCAGTTCTTC.

There are a few counts of this clonotype. Here the CDR3 reads CASSLGMTGMNYEQYF. The CDR3 DNA follows: TGTGCCAGCAGCTTAGGGATGACAGGGATGAACTACGAGCAGTACTTC. J is TRBJ2-7 and V is TRBV11-2; the match to TRBD1 covers 7 bases. Germline trimming cut 1 base from V and 3 bases from J; bases unmatched to any gene: 9. The germline CDR1 and CDR2 sequences are SGHAT and FQNNGV. This CDR3 is built from 16 residues. The entire variable domain, with the rest obtained from reference TRBV11-2 and TRBJ2-7, is as follows: EAGVAQSPRYKIIEKRQSVAFWCNPISGHATLYWYQQILGQGPKLLIQFQNNGVVDDSQLPKDRFSAERLKGVDSTLKIQPAKLEDSAVYLCASSLGMTGMNYEQYFGPGTRLTVT.

The V and J genes are TRBV29-1 and TRBJ1-2; 7 positions match TRBD1. The CDR3 is 12 residues long. Germline CDR1 is SQVTM and CDR2 is ANQGSEA. J lost 8 bases, V lost 7 bases, and 10 bases had no gene match. The CDR3 protein is CSARNRGGGYTF. In nucleotides, the CDR3 is TGCAGCGCGAGGAACAGGGGTGGCGGCTACACCTTC.

Only a few counts were recorded for this clonotype. This sequence joins TRBV9 and TRBJ2-2; TRBD1 or TRBD2 may be the D gene (5 bases each). With 4 bases removed from V and 3 bases from J, the gap between germline ends came to 13 bases. This CDR3 is built from 15 residues. Germline V gives CDR1 SGDLS, CDR2 YYNGEE. CDR3 DNA sequence: TGTGCCAGCAGCCCTCAGGGACCATACACCGGGGAGCTGTTTTTT. Translated: CASSPQGPYTGELFF. The variable domain in full, with the rest retrieved from reference TRBV9 and TRBJ2-2, is DSGVTQTPKHLITATGQRVTLRCSPRSGDLSVYWYQQSLDQGLQFLIQYYNGEERAKGNILERFSAQQFPDLHSELNLSSLELGDSALYFCASSPQGPYTGELFFGEGSRLTVL.

This clonotype has a handful of counts. The chain joins TRBV5-1 to TRBJ2-4; 9 nucleotides agree with TRBD1. This CDR3 is 16 amino acids long. Unmatched junction bases numbered 9, after V lost 2 bases and J lost 6 bases. Germline-derived CDR1 and CDR2 are SGHRS and YFSETQ. The CDR3 DNA reads as TGCGCCAGCAGCTTAAGTGGCGGGACAGGGATAAACATTCAGTACTTC. Protein product: CASSLSGGTGINIQYF.

In its sample, this clonotype was seen many times. The rearrangement uses TRBV20-1 and TRBJ2-3, with TRBD1 identical over 7 bases. V lost 6 bases to trimming and J lost 3 bases; unmatched junction nucleotides: 12. This CDR3 region has 15 residues. Germline V gene lookup returns CDR1 DFQATT and CDR2 SNEGSKA (reference sequence). CDR3 sequence: CSASGQEKRTDTQYF. CDR3 DNA sequence: TGCAGTGCGAGCGGACAGGAAAAAAGGACAGATACGCAGTATTTT.

This clonotype was detected a few times. This chain uses TRBV7-2 with TRBJ2-5; D is uncertain. Trimming took off 5 bases at V and 0 bases at J, with 13 bases between the two ends. The CDR3 contains 15 residues. Per germline, CDR1 SGHTA and CDR2 FQGNSA. This chain's CDR3 is CASSLRPGYQETQYF. CDR3 sequence (DNA): TGTGCCAGCAGCCTCCGACCCGGATACCAAGAGACCCAGTACTTC.

V is TRBV20-1 and J is TRBJ1-6; 9 nucleotides align to TRBD1. The CDR3 is 15 residues long. The junction had 3 bases not matched to a gene; V was cut back by 3 bases and J by 3 bases. Germline CDR1 reads DFQATT; CDR2 reads SNEGSKA (reference sequence). CDR3 region: CSASETGGYNSPLHF. For the CDR3, the DNA is TGCAGTGCTAGTGAGACAGGGGGCTATAATTCACCCCTCCACTTT.

This clonotype was detected only a few times. The chain uses TRBV15 and TRBJ2-5, with D maybe TRBD1 (6 bases). This CDR3 is 14 amino acids long. V was pared by 0 bases and J by 2 bases, with 7 bases between. The germline V gene encodes CDR1 LNHNV and CDR2 YYDKDF (reference sequence). The CDR3 loop reads CATSRDRGQETQYF. The CDR3 DNA reads TGTGCCACCAGCAGAGACAGGGGTCAAGAGACCCAGTACTTC.

In this sample, this clonotype turned up a few times. The CDR3 here is CSARALTGANEQFF. In DNA form, the CDR3 reads TGCAGTGCTAGAGCCCTGACAGGGGCCAATGAGCAGTTCTTC. The rearrangement links TRBV20-1 to TRBJ2-1; 8 nucleotides line up with TRBD1. The CDR3 totals 14 residues. Germline CDR1 is DFQATT and CDR2 is SNEGSKA (reference sequence). J was trimmed by 6 bases and V by 1 base; bases with no gene match: 5.

In this sample, this clonotype turned up a few times. The V call is TRBV29-1, the J call TRBJ2-5, with TRBD1 identical over 8 bases. J was trimmed by 4 bases and V by 5 bases; bases with no gene match: 6. The germline gives CDR1 SQVTM, CDR2 ANQGSEA. The CDR3 extends over 13 amino acids. The CDR3 loop reads CSVTGQGLETQYF. The CDR3 DNA follows: TGCAGCGTTACCGGACAGGGTTTAGAGACCCAGTACTTC.

CDR3 protein: CSARPAQKNTGELFF. The CDR3 DNA is TGCAGTGCTAGACCAGCGCAGAAGAACACCGGGGAGCTGTTTTTT. The genes are TRBV20-1 and TRBJ2-2; D is ambiguous. The CDR3 loop spans 15 amino acids. Looked up from germline, CDR1 is DFQATT and CDR2 is SNEGSKA (reference sequence). V lost 2 bases and J lost 1, with 11 bases in between.

This sequence joins TRBV6-2 or TRBV6-3 and TRBJ2-2; D may be TRBD1 or TRBD2 (6 bases each). Trimming removed 8 bases at V and 4 bases at J, with 11 bases between. CDR3 length equals 13 residues. From germline, CDR1 is MNHEY and CDR2 SVGEGT. CDR3 in amino acids: CASAQGGTGELFF. In DNA form, the CDR3 reads TGTGCCAGCGCACAGGGAGGCACCGGGGAGCTGTTTTTT.

This clonotype occurred a few times. The V gene is TRBV20-1, the J gene TRBJ2-5, with 8 bases lining up with TRBD2. Germline CDR1 reads DFQATT; CDR2 reads SNEGSKA (reference sequence). The CDR3 is made up of 14 amino acids. Trimming removed 5 bases from V and 5 bases from J; junction bases left unmatched: 10. The CDR3 region has the DNA TGCAGTGCTGGCGGGGGGCTCCTCTCGGAGACCCAGTACTTC. As protein: CSAGGGLLSETQYF.

This chain links TRBV20-1 with TRBJ1-5; D remains unclear. Per germline, CDR1 DFQATT and CDR2 SNEGSKA (reference sequence). The CDR3 consists of 12 residues. Trimming removed 6 bases at V and 4 bases at J, with 10 bases between. The CDR3 reads CSATAGNQPQHF. The CDR3 region has the DNA TGCAGTGCAACAGCCGGTAATCAGCCCCAGCATTTT.

This clonotype occurred a few times. The chain is built from TRBV7-8 and TRBJ2-1, with D possibly TRBD1 on 5 matching bases. The ends were cut back, 4 bases at V and 8 bases at J, with 18 bases in the middle. This CDR3 is 15 amino acids long. The germline gives CDR1 SGHVS, CDR2 FQNEAQ. The CDR3 region is CASSSRLPGADEQFF. The CDR3 coding sequence is TGTGCCAGCAGCTCCCGTCTACCTGGGGCAGATGAGCAGTTCTTC.

The chain has TRBV5-6 and TRBJ2-7; 10 bases match TRBD1. This CDR3 region has 14 residues. Losses at the gene ends were 4 bases for V and 3 bases for J; bases not matched to a gene: 4. The germline V gene has CDR1 SGHDT and CDR2 YYEEEE. CDR3 in amino acids: CASSPGTGVYEQYF. The CDR3 DNA is TGTGCCAGCAGCCCCGGGACAGGGGTCTACGAGCAGTACTTC.

This clonotype was found many times. The chain carries TRBV6-2 or TRBV6-3 and TRBJ2-5, with D perhaps matching TRBD2 (6 bases). The CDR3 runs 15 residues. The ends were cut back, 5 bases at V and 1 base at J, with 14 bases in the middle. The germline V gene encodes CDR1 MNHEY and CDR2 SVGEGT. CDR3 residues: CASSAHHSGQETQYF. CDR3 in DNA: TGTGCCAGCAGTGCCCATCATAGCGGCCAAGAGACCCAGTACTTC.

The table lists this clonotype with many counts. The V and J genes are TRBV11-2 and TRBJ1-2; D gene unclear. V lost 7 bases to trimming and J lost 7 bases, with 16 bases between them. The CDR3 has 13 residues. Germline CDR1 reads SGHAT; CDR2 reads FQNNGV. In DNA, the CDR3 is TGTGCCAGCACCCAGACCGTATCCGGTGGCTACACCTTC. Its translation: CASTQTVSGGYTF.

With regard to this clonotype: The junction departs from germline at one end; a sequencing error may be responsible. The chain recombines TRBV20-1 with TRBJ2-7; 8 bases are shared with TRBD2. Germline assignment: CDR1 DFQATT and CDR2 SNEGSKA (reference sequence). The CDR3 spans 15 residues. CDR3 bases: TGCAGTGCCAGAGCCCAGCGGGAGCCATCCTACGAGCAGTACTTC. This codes for CSARAQREPSYEQYF.

This clonotype was detected only a few times. The chain combines TRBV6-1 with TRBJ1-3; D remains unclear. The CDR3 has 12 amino acids. V was cut by 4 bases and J by 4 bases, with 5 bases left in between. The germline gives CDR1 MNHNS, CDR2 SASEGT. The CDR3 loop is CASSAGGNTIYF. In DNA form, the CDR3 reads TGTGCCAGCAGTGCGGGGGGAAACACCATATATTTT.

This clonotype was counted a few times. V usage is TRBV29-1 and J usage is TRBJ2-3, with TRBD2 identical over 7 bases. Germline values: CDR1 SQVTM, CDR2 ANQGSEA. V was clipped by 7 bases and J by 0 bases; unmatched bases: 16. This CDR3 has 17 residues. In DNA, the CDR3 is TGCAGCGCCCTCCCGGAACTAGCGCGGAGGAGCACAGATACGCAGTATTTT. It yields the protein CSALPELARRSTDTQYF.

The chain's CDR3 is CASLGLAGLVRQFF. For the CDR3, the DNA is TGTGCCAGTCTTGGACTAGCGGGGCTTGTGAGGCAGTTCTTC. J is TRBJ2-1 and V is TRBV2, with 12 bases fitting TRBD2. The germline CDR1 and CDR2 sequences are SNHLY and FYNNEI. The CDR3 totals 14 residues. V was clipped by 9 bases and J by 12 bases; unmatched bases: 12.

This clonotype was observed a few times. The chain recombines TRBV29-1 with TRBJ2-5; D gene unclear. Germline V CDR1 and CDR2: SQVTM, ANQGSEA. CDR3 length: 13 residues. The V gene lost 5 bases and the J gene lost 0 bases, with 10 bases spanning the gap. The CDR3 DNA follows: TGCAGCGTTAAAGGGCAGTACCAAGAGACCCAGTACTTC. This codes for CSVKGQYQETQYF.

The gene calls are TRBV29-1 and TRBJ2-1, with D perhaps matching TRBD1 (5 bases). The CDR3 sequence is 12 residues long. V gave up 7 bases and J gave up 7 bases, with 14 bases separating them. The germline V gene has CDR1 SQVTM and CDR2 ANQGSEA. CDR3 amino acids: CSALRASNEQFF. CDR3 coding DNA: TGCAGCGCACTCAGGGCTTCGAATGAGCAGTTCTTC.

This chain connects TRBV5-5 to TRBJ1-1, with D perhaps TRBD1 (5 bases). This CDR3 has 16 residues. The germline V gene encodes CDR1 SGHKS and CDR2 YYEKEE (reference sequence). The V end lost 2 bases, the J end lost 5 bases, and 19 bases lay between the germline ends. Written as DNA, the CDR3 is TGTGCCAGCAGCTTTCTCAGCGGGACGGGAAGAACTGAAGCTTTCTTT. As protein: CASSFLSGTGRTEAFF. The full variable domain, with the rest looked up from reference TRBV5-5 and TRBJ1-1, is DAGVTQSPTHLIKTRGQQVTLRCSPISGHKSVSWYQQVLGQGPQFIFQYYEKEERGRGNFPDRFSARQFPNYSSELNVNALLLGDSALYLCASSFLSGTGRTEAFFGQGTRLTVV.